The present T cell receptor beta chain was sequenced within a study of T cells in Graves' hyperthyroidism and ophthalmopathy. Study-wide background: Blood was drawn when the patient was first diagnosed and still untreated. Regarding the study as a whole: Researchers found most expanded thyroid clonotypes above 0.001 in blood as well.

A note on this clonotype: What it binds is not known.

Isolation of PBMCs was performed on about 10 ml fresh peripheral blood. Amplification of TCR beta CDR3 regions used RNA as the template. The TCR CDR3 first-round RT-PCR relied on the HTBI primer set. MiXCR was run by TCRdb on the multiplex PCR reads, yielding one entry per CDR3 protein. The table lists about 52,000 distinct CDR3 sequences, roughly half of them singletons. Germline values: CDR1 SQVTM, CDR2 ANQGSEA. The CDR3 runs 15 residues. The V segment lost 8 bases and the J segment 1 base; nucleotides outside the gene matches: 13. This chain links TRBV29-1 with TRBJ2-5, with 7 bases aligning to TRBD2. The sequencing sample was made of blood. The clonotype originates from a woman in her forties or fifties with Graves' ophthalmopathy. The CDR3 loop is CSSGTGGGSQETQYF. The CDR3 nucleotides read TGCAGCTCGGGGACGGGGGGAGGATCCCAAGAGACCCAGTACTTC.